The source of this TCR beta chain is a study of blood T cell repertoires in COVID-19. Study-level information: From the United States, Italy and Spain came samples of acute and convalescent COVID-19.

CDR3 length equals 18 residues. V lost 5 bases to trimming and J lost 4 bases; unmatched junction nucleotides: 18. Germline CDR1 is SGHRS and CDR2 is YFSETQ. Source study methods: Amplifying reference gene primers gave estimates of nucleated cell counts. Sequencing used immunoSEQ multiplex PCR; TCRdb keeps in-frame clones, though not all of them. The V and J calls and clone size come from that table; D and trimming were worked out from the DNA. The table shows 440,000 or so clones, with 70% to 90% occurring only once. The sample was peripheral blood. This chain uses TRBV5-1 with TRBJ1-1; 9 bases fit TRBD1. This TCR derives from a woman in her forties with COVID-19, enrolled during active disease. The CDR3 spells CASSPTSGQGLLGTEAFF. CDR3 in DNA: TGCGCCAGCAGTCCTACTTCGGGACAGGGCTTGTTGGGCACTGAAGCTTTCTTT.